This T cell receptor (beta chain) derives from a study of cytomegalovirus exposure and HLA in healthy donors. At the level of the study: Earlier sequencing of about 200 million T cells yielded 100 million to 120 million unique TCR beta sequences. Genotyping showed 81% of roughly 400 donors falling in the Caucasian-associated ancestry cluster.

The CDR3 covers 15 residues. Germline CDR1 is LNHNV and CDR2 is YYDKDF (reference sequence). Trimming pared 6 bases from V and 0 bases from J, leaving 12 bases between. Primers: 60 Vbeta forward and 13 Jbeta reverse. TCRdb's table, derived via immunoSEQ multiplex PCR, lists solely in-frame clones and lacks some. Altogether roughly 120,000 clones are present, around 78% being singletons, with the ten largest covering about 1.9%. Study outcomes and limitations: Links to common viral pathogens appeared, in a later analysis, for several of the most significant clusters. Most sequenced TCRs were rare (though some public TCRs occurred in many donors).

In regard to this clone: Antigen specificity is unknown.

This chain connects TRBV15 to TRBJ1-5; no clear D. Sequencing used PBMCs. This TCR was sampled from a middle-aged man in good health and CMV-seronegative. Here the CDR3 reads CATSGGWYSNQPQHF. The CDR3 nucleotides are TGTGCCACCAGTGGAGGGTGGTATAGCAATCAGCCCCAGCATTTT.